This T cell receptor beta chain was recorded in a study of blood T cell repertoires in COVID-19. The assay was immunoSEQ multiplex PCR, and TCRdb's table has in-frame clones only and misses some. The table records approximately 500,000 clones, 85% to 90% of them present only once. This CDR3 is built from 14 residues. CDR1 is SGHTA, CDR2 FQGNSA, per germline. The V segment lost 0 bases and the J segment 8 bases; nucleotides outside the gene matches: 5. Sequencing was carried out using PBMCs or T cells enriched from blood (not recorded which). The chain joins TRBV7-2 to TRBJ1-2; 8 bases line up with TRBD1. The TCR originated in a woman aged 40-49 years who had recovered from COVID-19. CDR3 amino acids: CASSLAGTGHGYTF. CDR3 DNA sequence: TGTGCCAGCAGCTTAGCGGGGACAGGTCACGGCTACACCTTC.